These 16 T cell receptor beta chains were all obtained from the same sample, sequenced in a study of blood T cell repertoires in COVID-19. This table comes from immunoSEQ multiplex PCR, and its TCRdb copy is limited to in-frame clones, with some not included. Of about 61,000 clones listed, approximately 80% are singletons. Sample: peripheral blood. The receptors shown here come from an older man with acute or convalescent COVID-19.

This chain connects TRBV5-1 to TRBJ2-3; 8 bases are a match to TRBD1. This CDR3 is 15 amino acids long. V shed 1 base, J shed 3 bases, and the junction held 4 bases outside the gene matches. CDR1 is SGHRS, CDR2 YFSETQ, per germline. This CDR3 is CASSLTDRVTDTQYF. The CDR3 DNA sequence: TGCGCCAGCAGCTTGACGGACAGGGTTACAGATACGCAGTATTTT.

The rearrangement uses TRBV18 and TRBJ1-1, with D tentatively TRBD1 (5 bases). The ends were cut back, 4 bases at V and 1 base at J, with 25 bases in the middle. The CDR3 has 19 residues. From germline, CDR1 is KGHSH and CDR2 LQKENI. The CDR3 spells CASSRVYREGWDPNTEAFF. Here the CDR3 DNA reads TGTGCCAGCTCACGGGTCTATCGGGAGGGGTGGGACCCGAACACTGAAGCTTTCTTT.

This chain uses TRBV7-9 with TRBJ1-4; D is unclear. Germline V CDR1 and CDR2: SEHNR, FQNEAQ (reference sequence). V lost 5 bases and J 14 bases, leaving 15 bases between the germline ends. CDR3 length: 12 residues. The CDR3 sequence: CASSPPGLSLFF. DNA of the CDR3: TGTGCCAGCAGCCCGCCCGGACTCTCCCTGTTTTTT.

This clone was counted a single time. CDR3 region: CASSSFDRQNTEAFF. The CDR3 DNA reads TGTGCCAGCAGCTCCTTTGACAGGCAAAACACTGAAGCTTTCTTT. V is TRBV5-4 and J is TRBJ1-1, with a weak D call TRBD1 (6 bases). V was clipped by 3 bases and J by 2 bases, with 14 bases between them. Germline V lookup: CDR1 SGHNT, CDR2 YYREEE (reference sequence). CDR3 length: 15 residues.

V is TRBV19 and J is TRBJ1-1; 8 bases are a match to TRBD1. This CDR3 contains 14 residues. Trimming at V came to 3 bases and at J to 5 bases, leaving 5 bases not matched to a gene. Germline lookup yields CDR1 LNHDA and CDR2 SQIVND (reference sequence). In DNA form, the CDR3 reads TGTGCCAGTAGTATTCAGGGGGCAAGGACTGAAGCTTTCTTT. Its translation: CASSIQGARTEAFF.

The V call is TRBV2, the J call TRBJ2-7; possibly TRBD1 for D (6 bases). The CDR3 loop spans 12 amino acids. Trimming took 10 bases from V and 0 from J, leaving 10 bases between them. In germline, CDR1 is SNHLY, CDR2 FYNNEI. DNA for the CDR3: TGTGCCACCCGGGACACCTCCTACGAGCAGTACTTC. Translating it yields CATRDTSYEQYF.

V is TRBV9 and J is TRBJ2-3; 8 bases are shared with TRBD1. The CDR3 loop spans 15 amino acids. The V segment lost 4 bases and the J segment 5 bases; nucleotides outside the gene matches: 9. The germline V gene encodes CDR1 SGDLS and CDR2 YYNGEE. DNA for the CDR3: TGTGCCAGCAGCCCCCAGACAGGGGAGATAGATACGCAGTATTTT. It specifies CASSPQTGEIDTQYF. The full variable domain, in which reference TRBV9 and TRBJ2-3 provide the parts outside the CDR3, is DSGVTQTPKHLITATGQRVTLRCSPRSGDLSVYWYQQSLDQGLQFLIQYYNGEERAKGNILERFSAQQFPDLHSELNLSSLELGDSALYFCASSPQTGEIDTQYFGPGTRLTVL.

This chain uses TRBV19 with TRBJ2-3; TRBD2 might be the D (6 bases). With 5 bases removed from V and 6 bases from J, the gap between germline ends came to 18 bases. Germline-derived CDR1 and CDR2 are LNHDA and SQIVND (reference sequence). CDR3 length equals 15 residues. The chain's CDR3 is CASSPGPTRADTQYF. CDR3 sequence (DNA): TGTGCCAGTAGTCCCGGCCCGACTAGGGCTGATACGCAGTATTTT.

The CDR3 loop reads CSCKDSSYEQYF. For the CDR3, the DNA is TGCAGCTGCAAGGACAGCTCCTACGAGCAGTACTTC. The chain carries TRBV29-1 and TRBJ2-7; maybe TRBD1 (6 bases). The V end lost 8 bases, the J end lost 0 bases, and 11 bases lay between the germline ends. Germline CDR1 SQVTM, CDR2 ANQGSEA. There are 12 residues in the CDR3.

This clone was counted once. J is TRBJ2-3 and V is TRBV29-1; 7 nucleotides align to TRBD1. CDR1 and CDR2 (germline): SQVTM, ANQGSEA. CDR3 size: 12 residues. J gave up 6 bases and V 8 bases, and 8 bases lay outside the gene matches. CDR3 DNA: TGCAGCTTCGAGGGGACAGCCGATACGCAGTATTTT. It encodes CSFEGTADTQYF.

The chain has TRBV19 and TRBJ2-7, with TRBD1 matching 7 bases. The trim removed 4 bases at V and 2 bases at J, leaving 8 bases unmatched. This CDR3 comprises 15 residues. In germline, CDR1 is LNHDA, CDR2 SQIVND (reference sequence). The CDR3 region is CASSTSGQSPYEQYF. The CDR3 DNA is TGTGCCAGTAGTACTTCGGGACAGAGTCCCTACGAGCAGTACTTC.

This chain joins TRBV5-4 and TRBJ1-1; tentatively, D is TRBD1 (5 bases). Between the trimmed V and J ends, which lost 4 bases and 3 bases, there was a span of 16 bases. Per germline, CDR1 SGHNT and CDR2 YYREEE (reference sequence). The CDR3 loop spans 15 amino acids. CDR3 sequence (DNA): TGTGCCAGCAGCGGCCCCCGCGACAGACACACTGAAGCTTTCTTT. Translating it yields CASSGPRDRHTEAFF.

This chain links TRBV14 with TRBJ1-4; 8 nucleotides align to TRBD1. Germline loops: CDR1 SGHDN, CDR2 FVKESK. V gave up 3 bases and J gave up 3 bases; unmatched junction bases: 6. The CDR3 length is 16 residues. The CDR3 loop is CASSQARGQANEKLFF. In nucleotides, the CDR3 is TGTGCCAGCAGCCAGGCCAGGGGGCAGGCTAATGAAAAACTGTTTTTT.

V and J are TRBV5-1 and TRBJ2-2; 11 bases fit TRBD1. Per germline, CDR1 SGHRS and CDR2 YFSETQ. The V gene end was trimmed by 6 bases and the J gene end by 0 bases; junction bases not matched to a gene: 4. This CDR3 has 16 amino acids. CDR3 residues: CASTGQGAPNTGELFF. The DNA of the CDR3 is TGCGCCAGCACCGGACAGGGGGCGCCGAACACCGGGGAGCTGTTTTTT.

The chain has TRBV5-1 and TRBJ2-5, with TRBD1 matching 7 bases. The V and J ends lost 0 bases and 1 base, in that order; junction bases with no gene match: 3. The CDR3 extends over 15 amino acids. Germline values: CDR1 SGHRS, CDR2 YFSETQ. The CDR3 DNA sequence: TGCGCCAGCAGCTTGGTGAGGGGGCGCCAAGAGACCCAGTACTTC. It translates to CASSLVRGRQETQYF.

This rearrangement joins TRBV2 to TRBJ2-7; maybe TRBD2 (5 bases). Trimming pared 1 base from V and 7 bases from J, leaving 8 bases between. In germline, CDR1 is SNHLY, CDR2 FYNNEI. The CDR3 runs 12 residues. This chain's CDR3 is CASSEEEREQYF. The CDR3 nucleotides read TGTGCCAGCAGTGAAGAGGAGCGGGAGCAGTACTTC.